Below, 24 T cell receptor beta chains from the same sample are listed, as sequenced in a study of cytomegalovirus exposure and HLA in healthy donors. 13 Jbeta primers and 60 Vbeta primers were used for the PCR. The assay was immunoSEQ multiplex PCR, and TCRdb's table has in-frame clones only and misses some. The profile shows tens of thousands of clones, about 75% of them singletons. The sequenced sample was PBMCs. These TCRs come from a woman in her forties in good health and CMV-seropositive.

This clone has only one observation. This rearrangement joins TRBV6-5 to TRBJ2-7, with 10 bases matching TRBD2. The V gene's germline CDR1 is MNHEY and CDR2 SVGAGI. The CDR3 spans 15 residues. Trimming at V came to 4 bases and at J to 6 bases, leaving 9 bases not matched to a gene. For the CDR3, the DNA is TGTGCCAGCAGTTCCACACTCGGGACTAGCGCCGAGCAGTACTTC. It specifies CASSSTLGTSAEQYF.

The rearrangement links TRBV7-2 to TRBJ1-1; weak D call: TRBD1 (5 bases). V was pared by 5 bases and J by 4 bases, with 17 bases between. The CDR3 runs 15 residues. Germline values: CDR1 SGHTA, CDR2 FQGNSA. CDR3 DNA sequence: TGTGCCAGCAGCGCCTCCTGGGGCCAGGGCACTGAAGCTTTCTTT. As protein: CASSASWGQGTEAFF.

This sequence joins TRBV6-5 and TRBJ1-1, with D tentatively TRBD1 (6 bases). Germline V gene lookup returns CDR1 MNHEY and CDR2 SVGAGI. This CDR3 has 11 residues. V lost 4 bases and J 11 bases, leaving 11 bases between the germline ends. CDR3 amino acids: CASSSTGRAFF. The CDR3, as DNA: TGTGCCAGCAGTTCGACAGGCAGGGCTTTCTTT.

In nucleotides, the CDR3 is TGTGCCAGCAGTTTGTCTCCAAGGGGTCCTGGCTACACCTTC. As protein: CASSLSPRGPGYTF. The chain uses TRBV27 and TRBJ1-2, with D possibly being TRBD1 (5 bases). With 3 bases removed from V and 7 bases from J, the gap between germline ends came to 15 bases. The germline CDR1 and CDR2 sequences are MNHEY and SMNVEV (reference sequence). The CDR3 runs 14 residues.

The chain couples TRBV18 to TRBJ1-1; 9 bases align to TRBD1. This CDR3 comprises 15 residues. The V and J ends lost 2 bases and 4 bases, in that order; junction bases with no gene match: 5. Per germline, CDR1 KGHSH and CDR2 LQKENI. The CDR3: CASSPGDRVGTEAFF. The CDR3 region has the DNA TGTGCCAGCTCACCAGGGGACAGGGTGGGCACTGAAGCTTTCTTT. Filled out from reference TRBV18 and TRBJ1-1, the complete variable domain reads NAGVMQNPRHLVRRRGQEARLRCSPMKGHSHVYWYRQLPEEGLKFMVYLQKENIIDESGMPKERFSAEFPKEGPSILRIQQVVRGDSAAYFCASSPGDRVGTEAFFGQGTRLTVV.

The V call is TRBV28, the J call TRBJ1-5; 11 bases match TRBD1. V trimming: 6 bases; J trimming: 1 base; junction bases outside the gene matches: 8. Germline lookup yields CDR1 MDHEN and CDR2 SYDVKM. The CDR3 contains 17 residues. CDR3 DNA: TGTGCCAGCAGACTACCCGGGACAGGGGGAAGCAATCAGCCCCAGCATTTT. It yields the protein CASRLPGTGGSNQPQHF.

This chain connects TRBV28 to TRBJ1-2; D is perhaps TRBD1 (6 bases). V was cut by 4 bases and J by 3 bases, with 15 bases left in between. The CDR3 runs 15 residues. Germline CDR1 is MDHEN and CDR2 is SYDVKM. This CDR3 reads CASSSPGQSDYGYTF. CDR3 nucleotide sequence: TGTGCCAGCAGTTCCCCCGGACAGTCTGACTATGGCTACACCTTC.

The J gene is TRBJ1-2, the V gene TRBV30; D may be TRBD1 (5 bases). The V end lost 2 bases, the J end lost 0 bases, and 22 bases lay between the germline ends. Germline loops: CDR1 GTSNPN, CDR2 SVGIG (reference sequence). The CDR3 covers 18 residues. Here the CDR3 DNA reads TGTGCCTGGAGTTTGGGTAACCCAAGACAGAATTCTAACTATGGCTACACCTTC. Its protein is CAWSLGNPRQNSNYGYTF. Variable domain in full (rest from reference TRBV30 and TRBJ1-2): SQTIHQWPATLVQPVGSPLSLECTVEGTSNPNLYWYRQAAGRGLQLLFYSVGIGQISSEVPQNLSASRPQDRQFILSSKKLLLSDSGFYLCAWSLGNPRQNSNYGYTFGSGTRLTVV.

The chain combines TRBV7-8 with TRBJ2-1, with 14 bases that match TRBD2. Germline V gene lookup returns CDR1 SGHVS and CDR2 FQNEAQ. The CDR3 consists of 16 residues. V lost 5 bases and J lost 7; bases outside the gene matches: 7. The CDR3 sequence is CASSARLAGGANEQFF. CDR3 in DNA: TGTGCCAGCAGCGCCCGACTAGCGGGGGGGGCTAATGAGCAGTTCTTC.

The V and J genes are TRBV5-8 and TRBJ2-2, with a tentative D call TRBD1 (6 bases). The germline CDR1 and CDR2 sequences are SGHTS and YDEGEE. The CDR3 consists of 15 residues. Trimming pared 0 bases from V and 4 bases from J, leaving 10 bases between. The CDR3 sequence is CASSLVTGSTGELFF. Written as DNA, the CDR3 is TGTGCCAGCAGCTTGGTTACAGGGAGCACCGGGGAGCTGTTTTTT. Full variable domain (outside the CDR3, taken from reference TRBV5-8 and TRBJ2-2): EAGVTQSPTHLIKTRGQQATLRCSPISGHTSVYWYQQALGLGLQFLLWYDEGEERNRGNFPPRFSGRQFPNYSSELNVNALELEDSALYLCASSLVTGSTGELFFGEGSRLTVL.

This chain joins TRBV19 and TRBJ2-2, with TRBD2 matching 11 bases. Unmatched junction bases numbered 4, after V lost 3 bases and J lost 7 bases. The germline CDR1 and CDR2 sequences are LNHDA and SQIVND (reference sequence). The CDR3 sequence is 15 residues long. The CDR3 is CASSISGGARGELFF. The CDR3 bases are TGTGCCAGTAGTATTAGCGGGGGGGCCCGCGGGGAGCTGTTTTTT.

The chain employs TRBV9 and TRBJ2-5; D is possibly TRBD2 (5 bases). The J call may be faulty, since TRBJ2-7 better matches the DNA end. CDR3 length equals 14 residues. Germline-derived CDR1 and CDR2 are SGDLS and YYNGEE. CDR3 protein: CASSVGQRTYEQYF. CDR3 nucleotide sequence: TGTGCCAGCAGCGTAGGGCAGCGGACCTACGAGCAGTACTTC.

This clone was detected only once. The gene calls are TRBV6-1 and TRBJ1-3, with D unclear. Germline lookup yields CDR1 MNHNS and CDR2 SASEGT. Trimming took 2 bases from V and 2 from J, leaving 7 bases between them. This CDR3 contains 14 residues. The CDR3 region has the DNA TGTGCCAGCAGTGAAATTGCTACTGGAAACACCATATATTTT. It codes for CASSEIATGNTIYF.

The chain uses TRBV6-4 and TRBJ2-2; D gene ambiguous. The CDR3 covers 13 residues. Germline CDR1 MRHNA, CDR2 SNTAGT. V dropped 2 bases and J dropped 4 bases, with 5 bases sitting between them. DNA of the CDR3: TGTGCCAGCAGTGACAGTAGCACCGGGGAGCTGTTTTTT. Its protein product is CASSDSSTGELFF.

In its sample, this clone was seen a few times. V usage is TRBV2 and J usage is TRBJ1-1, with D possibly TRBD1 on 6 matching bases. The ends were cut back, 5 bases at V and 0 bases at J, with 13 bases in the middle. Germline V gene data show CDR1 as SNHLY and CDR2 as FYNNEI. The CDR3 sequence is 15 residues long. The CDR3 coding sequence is TGTGCCAGCAGTCTAAACAGGGTGATGAACACTGAAGCTTTCTTT. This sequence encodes CASSLNRVMNTEAFF.

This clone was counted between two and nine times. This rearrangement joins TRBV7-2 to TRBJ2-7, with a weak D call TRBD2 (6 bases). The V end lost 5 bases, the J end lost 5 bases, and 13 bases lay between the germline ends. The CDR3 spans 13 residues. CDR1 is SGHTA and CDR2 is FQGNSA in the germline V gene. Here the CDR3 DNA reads TGTGCCAGCAGCCCCTTGACTAGTAACGAGCAGTACTTC. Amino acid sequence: CASSPLTSNEQYF.

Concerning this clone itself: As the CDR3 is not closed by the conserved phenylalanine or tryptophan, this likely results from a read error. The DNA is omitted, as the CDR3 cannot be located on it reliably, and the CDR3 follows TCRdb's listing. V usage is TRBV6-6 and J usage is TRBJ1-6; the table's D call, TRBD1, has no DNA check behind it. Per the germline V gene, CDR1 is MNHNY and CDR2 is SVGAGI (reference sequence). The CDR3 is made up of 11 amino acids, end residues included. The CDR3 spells CASSAGTGGVV.

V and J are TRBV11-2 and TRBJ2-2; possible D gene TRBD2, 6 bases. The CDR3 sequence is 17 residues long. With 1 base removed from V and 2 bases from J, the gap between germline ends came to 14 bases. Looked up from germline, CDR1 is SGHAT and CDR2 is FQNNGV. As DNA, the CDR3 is TGTGCCAGCAGCTTAGGGGCCGGGACTCGTAACACCGGGGAGCTGTTTTTT. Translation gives CASSLGAGTRNTGELFF.

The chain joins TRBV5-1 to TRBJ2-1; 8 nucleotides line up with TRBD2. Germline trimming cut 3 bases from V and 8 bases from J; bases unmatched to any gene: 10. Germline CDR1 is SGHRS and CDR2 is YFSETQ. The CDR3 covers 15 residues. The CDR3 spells CASSYRAGGVDEQFF. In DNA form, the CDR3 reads TGCGCCAGCAGCTATAGGGCGGGGGGAGTCGATGAGCAGTTCTTC. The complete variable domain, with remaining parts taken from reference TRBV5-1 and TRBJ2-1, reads KAGVTQTPRYLIKTRGQQVTLSCSPISGHRSVSWYQQTPGQGLQFLFEYFSETQRNKGNFPGRFSGRQFSNSRSEMNVSTLELGDSALYLCASSYRAGGVDEQFFGPGTRLTVL.

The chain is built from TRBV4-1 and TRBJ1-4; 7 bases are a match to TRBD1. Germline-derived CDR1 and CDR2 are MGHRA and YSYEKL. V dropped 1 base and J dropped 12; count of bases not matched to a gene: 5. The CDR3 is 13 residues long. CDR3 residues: CASSQVGDSQLFF. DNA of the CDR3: TGCGCCAGCAGCCAAGTGGGGGACAGCCAACTGTTTTTT.

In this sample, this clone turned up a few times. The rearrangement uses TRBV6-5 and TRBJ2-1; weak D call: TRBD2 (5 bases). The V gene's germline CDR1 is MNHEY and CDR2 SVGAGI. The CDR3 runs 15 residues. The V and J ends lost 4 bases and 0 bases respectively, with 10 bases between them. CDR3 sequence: CASSSDFSSYNEQFF. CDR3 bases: TGTGCCAGCAGTTCGGACTTTTCCTCCTACAATGAGCAGTTCTTC.

The CDR3 reads CASSLDLGLTGINEQYF. CDR3 DNA sequence: TGTGCCAGCAGCTTAGACCTCGGCTTGACAGGGATCAACGAGCAGTACTTC. The chain couples TRBV7-9 to TRBJ2-7, with 7 bases aligning to TRBD1. J gave up 5 bases and V 1 base, and 14 bases lay outside the gene matches. Germline-derived CDR1 and CDR2 are SEHNR and FQNEAQ (reference sequence). The CDR3 spans 17 residues.

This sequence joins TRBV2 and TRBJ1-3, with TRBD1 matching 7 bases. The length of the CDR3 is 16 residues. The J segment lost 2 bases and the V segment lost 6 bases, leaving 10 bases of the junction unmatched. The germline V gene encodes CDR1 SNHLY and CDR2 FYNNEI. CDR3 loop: CASRELTGATGNTIYF. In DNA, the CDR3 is TGTGCCAGCAGGGAGCTTACAGGGGCGACTGGAAACACCATATATTTT.

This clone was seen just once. As DNA, the CDR3 is TGTGCCAGCAAGGGGGCAGGGGATAACTATGGCTACACCTTC. This encodes CASKGAGDNYGYTF. The V call is TRBV27, the J call TRBJ1-2, with 7 bases fitting TRBD1. Germline CDR1 reads MNHEY; CDR2 reads SMNVEV (reference sequence). Trimming took 7 bases from V and 1 from J; bases not matched to a gene: 6. This CDR3 is 14 amino acids long.